A selection of T cell receptor beta chains follows, all from one sample in a study of PD-L1 blockade in urothelial cancer. Repertoires were generated with immunoSEQ multiplex PCR, while TCRdb's copy carries only in-frame clones and drops some. This sample has 45,000 to 50,000 clones, with 80% to 90% found just once. The specimen comprised PBMCs, sampled around atezolizumab (anti-PD-L1) treatment. The receptors come from a man aged 70-80 years with urothelial cancer. Both conserved end residues are part of each CDR3. A D gene is named only where the DNA matches it firmly. A row's size may be missing; if present it is once, few, many or a size class.

>NA|TRBJ1-3|16|NA|TRBV21-1
TGTGCCAGCAGCTTCCAGGACAGGGGGGACGGAAACACCATATATTTT
CASSFQDRGDGNTIYF
>few|TRBJ1-5|17|TRBD1|TRBV30
TGTGCCTGGAGTGCCCAGGGGGGCCCCGACCCCTATCAGCCCCAGCATTTT
CAWSAQGGPDPYQPQHF
>NA|TRBJ2-3|15|NA|TRBV21-1
TGTGCCAGCAGCAAAGTTGATCGGGACTTGGATACGCAGTATTTT
CASSKVDRDLDTQYF
>NA|TRBJ2-3|17|NA|TRBV4-2
TGTGCCAGCACCCTTTATAAGCGACAGGATTACACAGATACGCAGTATTTT
CASTLYKRQDYTDTQYF
>NA|TRBJ1-5|15|NA|TRBV27
TGTGCCAGCAGTTTAAGGGGGGGTAGCAATCAGCCCCAGCATTTT
CASSLRGGSNQPQHF
>few|TRBJ1-2|13|NA|TRBV2
TGTGCCAGCAGCCCGGGGAGGGACTATGGCTACACCTTC
CASSPGRDYGYTF
>few|TRBJ1-2|14|NA|TRBV27
TGTGCCAGCAGTTTCGGACAGCCTAACTATGGCTACACCTTC
CASSFGQPNYGYTF
>medium-sized|TRBJ1-1|13|NA|TRBV30
TGTGCCTGGAGGACAGCGTTGAACACTGAAGCTTTCTTT
CAWRTALNTEAFF
>few|TRBJ2-3|14|NA|TRBV30
TGTGCCTGGAGGAGCGGGGCAGGGGCAGATACGCAGTATTTT
CAWRSGAGADTQYF
>NA|TRBJ2-7|15|TRBD2|TRBV6-6
TGTGCCAGCGGGGCCGGGACTAGCGGGAGGCACGAGCAGTACTTC
CASGAGTSGRHEQYF
>NA|TRBJ2-7|14|TRBD1|TRBV9
TGTGCCAGCAGCGATACTTACAGGGGCAACGAGCAGTACTTC
CASSDTYRGNEQYF
>NA|TRBJ2-3|15|TRBD2|TRBV28
TGTGCCAGCAGCGTAGCGGGAGAAGGCACAGATACGCAGTATTTT
CASSVAGEGTDTQYF
>NA|TRBJ2-5|15|TRBD1|TRBV28
TGTGCCAGCAGTCTTACAGGGGGATGGGGAGAGACCCAGTACTTC
CASSLTGGWGETQYF
>NA|TRBJ2-7|14|TRBD2|TRBV28
TGTGCCAGCCTCCCTACTGGGACTATCGGCGAGCAGTACTTC
CASLPTGTIGEQYF
>NA|TRBJ1-4|15|NA|TRBV4-2
TGTGCCAGCAGCCAAGATCCAGGGCTGAATGAAAAACTGTTTTTT
CASSQDPGLNEKLFF
>NA|TRBJ2-1|15|TRBD2|TRBV27
TGTGCCAGCAGTTTCCTTAGCGGGAGGGTCAATGAGCAGTTCTTC
CASSFLSGRVNEQFF